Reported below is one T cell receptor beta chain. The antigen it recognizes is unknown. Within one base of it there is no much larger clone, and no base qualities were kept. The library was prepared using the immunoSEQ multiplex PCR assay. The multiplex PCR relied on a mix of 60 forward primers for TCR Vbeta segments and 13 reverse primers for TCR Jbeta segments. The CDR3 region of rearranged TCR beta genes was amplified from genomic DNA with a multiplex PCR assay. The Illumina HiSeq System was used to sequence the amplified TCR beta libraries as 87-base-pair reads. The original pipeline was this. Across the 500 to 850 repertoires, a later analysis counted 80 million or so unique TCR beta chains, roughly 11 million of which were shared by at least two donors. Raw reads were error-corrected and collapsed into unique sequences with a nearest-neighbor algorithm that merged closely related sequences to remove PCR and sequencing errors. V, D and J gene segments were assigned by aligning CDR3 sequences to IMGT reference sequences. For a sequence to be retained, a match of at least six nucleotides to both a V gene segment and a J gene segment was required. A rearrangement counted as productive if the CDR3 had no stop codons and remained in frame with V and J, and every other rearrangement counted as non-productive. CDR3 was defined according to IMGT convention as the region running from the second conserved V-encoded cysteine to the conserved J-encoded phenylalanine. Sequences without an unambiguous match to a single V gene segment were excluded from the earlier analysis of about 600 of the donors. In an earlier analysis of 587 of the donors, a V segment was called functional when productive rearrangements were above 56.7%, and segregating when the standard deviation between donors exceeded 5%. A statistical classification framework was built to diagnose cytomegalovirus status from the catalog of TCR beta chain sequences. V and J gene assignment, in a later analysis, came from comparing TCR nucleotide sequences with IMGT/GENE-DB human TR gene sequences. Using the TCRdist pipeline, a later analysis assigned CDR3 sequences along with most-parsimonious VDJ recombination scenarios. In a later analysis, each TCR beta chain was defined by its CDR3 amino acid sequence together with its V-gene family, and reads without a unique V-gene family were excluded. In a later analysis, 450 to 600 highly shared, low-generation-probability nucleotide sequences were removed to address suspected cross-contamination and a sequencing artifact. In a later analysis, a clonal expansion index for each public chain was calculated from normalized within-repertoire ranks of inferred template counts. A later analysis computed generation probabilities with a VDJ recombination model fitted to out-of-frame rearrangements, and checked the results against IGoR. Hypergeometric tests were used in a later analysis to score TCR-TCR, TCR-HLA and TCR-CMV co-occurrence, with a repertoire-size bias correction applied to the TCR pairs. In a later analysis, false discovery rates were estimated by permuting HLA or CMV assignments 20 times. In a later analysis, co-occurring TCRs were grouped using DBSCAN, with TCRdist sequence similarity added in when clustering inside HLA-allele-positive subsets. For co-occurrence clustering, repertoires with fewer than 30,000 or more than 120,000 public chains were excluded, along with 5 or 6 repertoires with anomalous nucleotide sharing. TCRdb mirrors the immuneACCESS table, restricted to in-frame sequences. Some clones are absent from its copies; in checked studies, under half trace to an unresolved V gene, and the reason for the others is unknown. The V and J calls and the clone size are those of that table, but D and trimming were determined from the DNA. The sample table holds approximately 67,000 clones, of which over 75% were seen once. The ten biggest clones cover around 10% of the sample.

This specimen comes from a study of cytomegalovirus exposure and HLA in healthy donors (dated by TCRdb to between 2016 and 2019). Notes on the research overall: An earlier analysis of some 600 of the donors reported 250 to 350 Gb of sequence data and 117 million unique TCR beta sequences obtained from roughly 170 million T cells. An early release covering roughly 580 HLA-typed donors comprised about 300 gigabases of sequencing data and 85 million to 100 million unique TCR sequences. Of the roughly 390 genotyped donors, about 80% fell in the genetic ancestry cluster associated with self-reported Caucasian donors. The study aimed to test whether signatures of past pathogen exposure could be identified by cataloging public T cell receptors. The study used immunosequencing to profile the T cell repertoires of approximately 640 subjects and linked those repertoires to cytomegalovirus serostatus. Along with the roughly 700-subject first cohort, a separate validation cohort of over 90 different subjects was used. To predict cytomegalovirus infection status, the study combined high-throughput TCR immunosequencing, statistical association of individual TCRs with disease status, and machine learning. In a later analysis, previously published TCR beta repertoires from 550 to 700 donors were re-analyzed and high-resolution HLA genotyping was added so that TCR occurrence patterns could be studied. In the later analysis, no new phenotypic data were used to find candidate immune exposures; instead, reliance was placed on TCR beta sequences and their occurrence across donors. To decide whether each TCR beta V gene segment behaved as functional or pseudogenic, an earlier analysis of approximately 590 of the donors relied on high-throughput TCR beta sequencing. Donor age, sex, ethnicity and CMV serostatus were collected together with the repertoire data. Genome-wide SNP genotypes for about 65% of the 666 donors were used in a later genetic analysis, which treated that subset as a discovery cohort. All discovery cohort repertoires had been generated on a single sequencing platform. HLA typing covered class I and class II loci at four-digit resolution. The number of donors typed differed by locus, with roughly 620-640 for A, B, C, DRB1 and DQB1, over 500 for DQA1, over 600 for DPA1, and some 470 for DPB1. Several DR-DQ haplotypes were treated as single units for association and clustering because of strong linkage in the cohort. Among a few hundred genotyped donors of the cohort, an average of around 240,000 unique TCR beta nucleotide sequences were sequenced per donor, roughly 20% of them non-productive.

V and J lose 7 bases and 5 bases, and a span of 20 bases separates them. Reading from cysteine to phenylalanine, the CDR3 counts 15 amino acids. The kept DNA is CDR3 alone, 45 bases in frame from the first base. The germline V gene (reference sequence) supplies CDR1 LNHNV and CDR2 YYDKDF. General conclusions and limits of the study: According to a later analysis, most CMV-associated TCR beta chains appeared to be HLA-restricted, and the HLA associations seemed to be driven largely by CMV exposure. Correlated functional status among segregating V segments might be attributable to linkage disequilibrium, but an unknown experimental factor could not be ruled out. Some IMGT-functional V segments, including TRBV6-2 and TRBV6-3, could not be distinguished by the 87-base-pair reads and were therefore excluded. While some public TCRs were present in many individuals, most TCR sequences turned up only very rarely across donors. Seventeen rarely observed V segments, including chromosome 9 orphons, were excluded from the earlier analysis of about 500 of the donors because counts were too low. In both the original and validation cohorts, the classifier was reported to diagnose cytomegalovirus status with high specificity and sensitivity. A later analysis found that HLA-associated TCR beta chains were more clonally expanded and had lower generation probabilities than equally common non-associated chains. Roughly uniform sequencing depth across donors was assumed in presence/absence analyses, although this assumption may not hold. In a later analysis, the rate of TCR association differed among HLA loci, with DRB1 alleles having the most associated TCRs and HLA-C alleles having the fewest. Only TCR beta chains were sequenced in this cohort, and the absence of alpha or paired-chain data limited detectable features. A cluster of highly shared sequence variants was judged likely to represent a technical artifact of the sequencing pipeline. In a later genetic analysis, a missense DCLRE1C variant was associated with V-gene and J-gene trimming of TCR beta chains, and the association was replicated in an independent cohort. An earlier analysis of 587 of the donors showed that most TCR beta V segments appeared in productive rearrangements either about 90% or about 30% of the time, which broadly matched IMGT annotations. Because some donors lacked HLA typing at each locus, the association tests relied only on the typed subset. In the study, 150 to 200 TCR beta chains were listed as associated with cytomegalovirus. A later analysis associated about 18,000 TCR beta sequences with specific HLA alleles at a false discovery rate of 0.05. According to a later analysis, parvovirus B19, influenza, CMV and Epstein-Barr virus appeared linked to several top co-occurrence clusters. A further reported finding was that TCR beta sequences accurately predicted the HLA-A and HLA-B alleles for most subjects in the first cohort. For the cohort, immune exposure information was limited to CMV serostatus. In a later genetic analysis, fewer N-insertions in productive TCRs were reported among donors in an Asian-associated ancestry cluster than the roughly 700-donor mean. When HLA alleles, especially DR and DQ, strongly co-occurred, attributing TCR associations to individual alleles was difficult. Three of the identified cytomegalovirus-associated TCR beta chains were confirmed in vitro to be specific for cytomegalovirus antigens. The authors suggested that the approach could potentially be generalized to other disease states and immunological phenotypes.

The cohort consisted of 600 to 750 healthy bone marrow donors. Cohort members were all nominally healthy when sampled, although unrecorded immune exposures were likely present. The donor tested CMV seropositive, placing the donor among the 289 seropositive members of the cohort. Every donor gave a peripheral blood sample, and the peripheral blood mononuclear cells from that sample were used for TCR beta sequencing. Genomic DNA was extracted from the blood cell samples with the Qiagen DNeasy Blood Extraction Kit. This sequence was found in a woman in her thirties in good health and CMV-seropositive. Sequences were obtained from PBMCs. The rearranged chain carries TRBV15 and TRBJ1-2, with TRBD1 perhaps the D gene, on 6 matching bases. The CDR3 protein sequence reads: CATTSSYTGQYGYTF. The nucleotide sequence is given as TGTGCCACCACAAGCAGCTACACTGGACAGTATGGCTACACCTTC.